The 28 T cell receptor beta chains below come from one sample, sequenced in a study of radiotherapy plus CTLA-4 blockade in lung cancer. Sequencing used immunoSEQ multiplex PCR; TCRdb keeps in-frame clones, though not all of them. The data hold approximately 85,000 clones, with roughly four fifths observed a single time. Sequencing used peripheral blood, obtained from a patient treated with radiotherapy plus ipilimumab. The source is a human donor with non-small cell lung cancer that progressed on radiotherapy plus ipilimumab.

The V gene is TRBV28, the J gene TRBJ1-1; 12 nucleotides match TRBD1. Losses at the gene ends were 6 bases for V and 5 bases for J; bases not matched to a gene: 4. The germline CDR1 and CDR2 sequences are MDHEN and SYDVKM. CDR3 length: 14 amino acids. DNA for the CDR3: TGTGCCAGCAGGCGGGACAGGGGGCAGACTGAAGCTTTCTTT. Translation gives CASRRDRGQTEAFF. Combining the CDR3 with reference TRBV28 and TRBJ1-1 gives the whole variable domain DVKVTQSSRYLVKRTGEKVFLECVQDMDHENMFWYRQDPGLGLRLIYFSYDVKMKEKGDIPEGYSVSREKKERFSLILESASTNQTSMYLCASRRDRGQTEAFFGQGTRLTVV.

This chain joins TRBV10-3 and TRBJ1-1; the D gene is possibly TRBD1 (5 bases). Per the germline V gene, CDR1 is ENHRY and CDR2 is SYGVKD. The CDR3 contains 15 residues. Deletions cut 11 bases from V and 1 base from J, with 20 bases between. Here the CDR3 reads CASTYTLGQNTEAFF. The DNA for the CDR3 is TGTGCCTCCACCTACACTCTTGGACAGAACACTGAAGCTTTCTTT.

This chain joins TRBV5-6 and TRBJ2-4; either TRBD1 or TRBD2 may fit D (5 bases each). CDR1 is SGHDT, CDR2 YYEEEE, per germline. The CDR3 consists of 15 residues. The V gene lost 4 bases and the J gene lost 4 bases, with 15 bases spanning the gap. The CDR3 here is CASSHLRDLKNIQYF. Here the CDR3 DNA reads TGTGCCAGCAGCCATCTCCGGGACCTAAAAAACATTCAGTACTTC.

The chain links TRBV14 to TRBJ1-2; 7 nucleotides agree with TRBD1. V lost 1 base to trimming and J lost 8 bases; unmatched junction nucleotides: 10. This CDR3 is 15 amino acids long. In germline, CDR1 is SGHDN, CDR2 FVKESK. This chain's CDR3 is CASSQGVTGTGGYTF. The CDR3 bases are TGTGCCAGCAGCCAAGGGGTGACAGGGACGGGAGGCTACACCTTC.

The V gene is TRBV5-6, the J gene TRBJ2-3, with no clear D. Germline V gene sequence: CDR1 SGHDT, CDR2 YYEEEE. V lost 3 bases and J lost 6, with 8 bases in between. The CDR3 runs 12 residues. The CDR3 here is CASSWSPDTQYF. The CDR3 DNA reads TGTGCCAGCAGCTGGTCCCCGGATACGCAGTATTTT.

The rearrangement uses TRBV2 and TRBJ2-1, with 7 bases lining up with TRBD2. Trimming cost V 0 bases and J 6 bases; bases outside gene matches: 2. From germline, CDR1 is SNHLY and CDR2 FYNNEI. The CDR3 is made up of 14 amino acids. The CDR3 DNA reads as TGTGCCAGCAGTGAAGCTAGCGGGCTCAATGAGCAGTTCTTC. Protein product: CASSEASGLNEQFF.

The gene calls are TRBV6-5 and TRBJ2-4; 8 nucleotides line up with TRBD1. J was trimmed by 3 bases and V by 2 bases; bases with no gene match: 3. This CDR3 comprises 15 residues. Germline V gives CDR1 MNHEY, CDR2 SVGAGI. For the CDR3, the DNA is TGTGCCAGCAGTTACCCGGGACAGGTCAAAAACATTCAGTACTTC. Translation: CASSYPGQVKNIQYF.

V usage is TRBV15 and J usage is TRBJ2-5; perhaps TRBD1 as D (6 bases). This CDR3 is 17 amino acids long. The V end was cut by 3 bases, the J end by 2 bases, with 19 bases between. Germline assignment: CDR1 LNHNV and CDR2 YYDKDF (reference sequence). CDR3 residues: CATSSGVVRGIQETQYF. The CDR3 coding sequence is TGTGCCACCAGCAGTGGTGTAGTGAGGGGGATACAAGAGACCCAGTACTTC.

The V call is TRBV19, the J call TRBJ1-1; D is unresolved. Germline CDR1 LNHDA, CDR2 SQIVND (reference sequence). With 4 bases removed from V and 0 bases from J, the gap between germline ends came to 9 bases. CDR3 length equals 14 residues. The CDR3 protein is CASSKATVNTEAFF. In DNA form, the CDR3 reads TGTGCCAGTAGTAAAGCTACAGTGAACACTGAAGCTTTCTTT. The variable domain in full, completed from reference TRBV19 and TRBJ1-1, reads DGGITQSPKYLFRKEGQNVTLSCEQNLNHDAMYWYRQDPGQGLRLIYYSQIVNDFQKGDIAEGYSVSREKKESFPLTVTSAQKNPTAFYLCASSKATVNTEAFFGQGTRLTVV.

Of note for this clone: The junction departs from the called germline gene at one end, perhaps through a read error. V gene TRBV28 combines with J gene TRBJ2-7, with 9 bases fitting TRBD1. The germline V gene encodes CDR1 MDHEN and CDR2 SYDVKM. The CDR3 contains 11 residues. The CDR3, as DNA: TGTGCCAGCAGTTTATGGGACAGGGGAGACTTC. Its protein is CASSLWDRGDF.

The V gene is TRBV6-6, the J gene TRBJ2-7; D is unclear. The V end was cut by 7 bases, the J end by 5 bases, with 9 bases between. The CDR3 loop spans 11 amino acids. In germline, CDR1 is MNHNY, CDR2 SVGAGI (reference sequence). The CDR3 loop reads CASKHRNEQYF. DNA for the CDR3: TGTGCCAGCAAACACCGGAACGAGCAGTACTTC.

The rearrangement links TRBV5-4 to TRBJ1-2, with TRBD1 as a possible D gene (6 bases). The CDR3 is 15 amino acids. CDR1 is SGHNT, CDR2 YYREEE, per germline (reference sequence). Between the trimmed V and J ends, which lost 4 bases and 3 bases, there was a span of 16 bases. CDR3 region: CASSGGGGRYYGYTF. As DNA, the CDR3 is TGTGCCAGCAGCGGAGGGGGAGGGAGGTACTATGGCTACACCTTC.

This clone was recorded once. This chain uses TRBV7-2 with TRBJ2-4, with a possible D match to TRBD2 (6 bases). The germline CDR1 and CDR2 sequences are SGHTA and FQGNSA. With 5 bases removed from V and 0 bases from J, the gap between germline ends came to 14 bases. The length of the CDR3 is 16 residues. Here the CDR3 reads CASSPQGLIAKNIQYF. The CDR3 DNA sequence: TGTGCCAGCAGCCCCCAGGGACTTATAGCCAAAAACATTCAGTACTTC.

The chain is built from TRBV9 and TRBJ1-1; D might be TRBD1 (5 bases). The length of the CDR3 is 14 residues. Trimming left V 2 bases short and J 7 bases short, with 15 bases between. CDR1 is SGDLS, CDR2 YYNGEE, per germline. The CDR3 loop is CASSVGPRSGEAFF. As DNA, the CDR3 is TGTGCCAGCAGCGTGGGGCCCCGCTCAGGTGAAGCTTTCTTT.

The chain is built from TRBV4-3 and TRBJ1-2; 8 positions match TRBD1. V shed 1 base and J 3 bases; nucleotides not matched to a gene: 4. In germline, CDR1 is LGHNA, CDR2 YSLEER. The CDR3 is 15 amino acids. This CDR3 is CASSQVPTGDYGYTF. The CDR3 region has the DNA TGCGCCAGCAGCCAAGTCCCGACAGGGGACTATGGCTACACCTTC.

This clone was observed a handful of times. The same CDR3 is also encoded by other DNA sequences in this sample. The V and J genes are TRBV7-3 and TRBJ2-3; the D is unclear. Germline CDR1 is SGHTA and CDR2 is FQGTGA. There are 12 residues in the CDR3. Trimming stripped 5 bases from V and 7 bases from J, with 10 bases between. CDR3 residues: CASSLDRNTQYF. The DNA for the CDR3 is TGTGCCAGCAGCCTGGACCGTAATACGCAGTATTTT. Supplemented by reference TRBV7-3 and TRBJ2-3, the full variable domain reads GAGVSQTPSNKVTEKGKYVELRCDPISGHTALYWYRQSLGQGPEFLIYFQGTGAADDSGLPNDRFFAVRPEGSVSTLKIQRTERGDSAVYLCASSLDRNTQYFGPGTRLTVL.

The CDR3 DNA sequence: TGTGCCAGCTCACCTCAGGACAGTCTAAACACTGAAGCTTTCTTT. This sequence encodes CASSPQDSLNTEAFF. J is TRBJ1-1 and V is TRBV18; possible D gene TRBD1, 6 bases. The ends were cut back, 3 bases at V and 2 bases at J, with 13 bases in the middle. The CDR3 extends over 15 amino acids. Looked up from germline, CDR1 is KGHSH and CDR2 is LQKENI. The variable domain in full, completed from reference TRBV18 and TRBJ1-1, reads NAGVMQNPRHLVRRRGQEARLRCSPMKGHSHVYWYRQLPEEGLKFMVYLQKENIIDESGMPKERFSAEFPKEGPSILRIQQVVRGDSAAYFCASSPQDSLNTEAFFGQGTRLTVV.

This clone was detected once. The genes are TRBV4-1 and TRBJ2-1; 11 nucleotides agree with TRBD2. Germline V gene lookup returns CDR1 MGHRA and CDR2 YSYEKL. J lost 8 bases, V lost 2 bases, and 23 bases had no gene match. The CDR3 is made up of 21 amino acids. As DNA, the CDR3 is TGCGCCAGCAGCCAAACACGGGGGGGGCCTCGAACTAGCGGGAGTATTTATGAGCAGTTCTTC. Protein: CASSQTRGGPRTSGSIYEQFF.

J is TRBJ2-5 and V is TRBV28; tentatively, D is TRBD2 (6 bases). CDR1 and CDR2 (germline): MDHEN, SYDVKM. CDR3 length: 15 residues. Trimming took off 6 bases at V and 5 bases at J, with 19 bases between the two ends. The CDR3 sequence is CASSPGGRNGETQYF. In DNA, the CDR3 is TGTGCCAGCAGCCCCGGAGGGCGGAATGGGGAGACCCAGTACTTC. Drawing the rest from reference TRBV28 and TRBJ2-5, the complete variable domain is DVKVTQSSRYLVKRTGEKVFLECVQDMDHENMFWYRQDPGLGLRLIYFSYDVKMKEKGDIPEGYSVSREKKERFSLILESASTNQTSMYLCASSPGGRNGETQYFGPGTRLLVL.

This chain joins TRBV6-5 and TRBJ2-7; possibly TRBD1 for D (6 bases). This CDR3 is 13 amino acids long. Looked up from germline, CDR1 is MNHEY and CDR2 is SVGAGI. Trimming left V 6 bases short and J 5 bases short, with 14 bases between. The CDR3 region has the DNA TGTGCCAGCAGGACGAACAGGGAAAACGAGCAGTACTTC. The encoded protein is CASRTNRENEQYF.

J is TRBJ1-5 and V is TRBV4-1; D gene unclear. This CDR3 contains 16 residues. Per the germline V gene, CDR1 is MGHRA and CDR2 is YSYEKL. Trimming took 1 base from V and 5 from J, leaving 15 bases between them. The CDR3 spells CASSQGETQRDQPQHF. In nucleotides, the CDR3 is TGCGCCAGCAGCCAAGGGGAAACCCAACGGGATCAGCCCCAGCATTTT.

This clone was recorded a few times. The genes are TRBV15 and TRBJ1-1; TRBD1 agrees at 10 bases. CDR3 length: 14 residues. V lost 0 bases to trimming and J lost 6 bases; unmatched junction nucleotides: 1. From germline, CDR1 is LNHNV and CDR2 YYDKDF (reference sequence). DNA of the CDR3: TGTGCCACCAGCAGAGAGGGGACAGGGGCTGAAGCTTTCTTT. The encoded protein is CATSREGTGAEAFF.

This chain uses TRBV7-9 with TRBJ2-7; D may be TRBD1 (6 bases). This CDR3 contains 16 residues. V lost 1 base, J lost 0 bases, and 13 bases lay in between. Germline V gene sequence: CDR1 SEHNR, CDR2 FQNEAQ (reference sequence). The CDR3 DNA is TGTGCCAGCAGCTTAGATCCCAGGGACATCTCCTACGAGCAGTACTTC. This codes for CASSLDPRDISYEQYF.

This chain joins TRBV5-1 and TRBJ2-2, with TRBD2 identical over 10 bases. This CDR3 has 15 residues. Germline loops: CDR1 SGHRS, CDR2 YFSETQ. Trimming cost V 3 bases and J 8 bases; bases outside gene matches: 7. The CDR3 protein is CASSSLSGRMGELFF. Here the CDR3 DNA reads TGCGCCAGCAGCTCTCTTAGCGGGAGGATGGGGGAGCTGTTTTTT.

V is TRBV13 and J is TRBJ2-3; D perhaps matches TRBD1 (6 bases). The germline V gene has CDR1 PRHDT and CDR2 FYEKMQ (reference sequence). Trimming pared 5 bases from V and 4 bases from J, leaving 7 bases between. The CDR3 consists of 12 residues. For the CDR3, the DNA is TGTGCCAGCAGCGGGGGCGCAGATACGCAGTATTTT. It codes for CASSGGADTQYF.

The chain links TRBV6-4 to TRBJ1-2, with 11 bases that match TRBD1. CDR3 size: 13 residues. The germline gives CDR1 MRHNA, CDR2 SNTAGT. The CDR3, as DNA: TGTGCTAGCCGAGGACAGGGGGCGGGAGGCTACACCTTC. Amino acids: CASRGQGAGGYTF.

This clone has just a few counts. The chain has TRBV13 and TRBJ2-2; D gene ambiguous. Germline CDR1 is PRHDT and CDR2 is FYEKMQ (reference sequence). The ends were cut back, 7 bases at V and 4 bases at J, with 7 bases in the middle. The CDR3 totals 12 residues. This CDR3 is CASTPGTGELFF. CDR3 nucleotides: TGTGCCAGCACCCCCGGCACCGGGGAGCTGTTTTTT.

This rearrangement joins TRBV5-1 to TRBJ1-4; TRBD1 aligns across 9 bases. Trimming removed 4 bases from V and 4 bases from J; junction bases left unmatched: 5. The CDR3 has 15 amino acids. Germline-derived CDR1 and CDR2 are SGHRS and YFSETQ. The CDR3 DNA reads TGCGCCAGCAGCCTTGGACAGGGGAATAATGAAAAACTGTTTTTT. Protein sequence: CASSLGQGNNEKLFF.